Presented here are 21 T cell receptor beta chains from one specimen sequenced in a study of T-cell memory formation after mild COVID-19. Each CDR3 protein gets one entry after TCRdb re-called the 5' RACE reads with MiXCR. This sample has fewer than 500,000 distinct CDR3 sequences; more than 20% occur once, and the top ten carry approximately 12%. Material for sequencing was PBMCs or a T cell subset sorted from them (not recorded which). Source of these receptors: an adult woman who had mild COVID-19 (a few samples of this study predate the infection). Cell type and time point are not known.

This clonotype has only a few counts. The rearrangement links TRBV2 to TRBJ2-1; 12 bases agree with TRBD2. The CDR3 is 16 amino acids. Germline CDR1 reads SNHLY; CDR2 reads FYNNEI. Losses at the gene ends were 5 bases for V and 8 bases for J; bases not matched to a gene: 10. The CDR3 loop is CASSPGLAGPRDEQFF. The CDR3 DNA follows: TGTGCCAGCAGTCCAGGACTAGCGGGACCTAGGGATGAGCAGTTCTTC. Complete variable domain (other parts from reference TRBV2 and TRBJ2-1): EPEVTQTPSHQVTQMGQEVILRCVPISNHLYFYWYRQILGQKVEFLVSFYNNEISEKSEIFDDQFSVERPDGSNFTLKIRSTKLEDSAMYFCASSPGLAGPRDEQFFGPGTRLTVL.

This clonotype was seen more than once but under ten times. This chain links TRBV20-1 with TRBJ2-5; tentative D call: TRBD1 (5 bases). Germline CDR1 and CDR2: DFQATT and SNEGSKA (reference sequence). The CDR3 runs to 12 residues. Deletions cut 6 bases from V and 1 base from J, with 9 bases between. The CDR3 nucleotides read TGCAGTGCGGTGGGGCCCCAAGAGACCCAGTACTTC. It yields the protein CSAVGPQETQYF.

The chain has TRBV12-3 or TRBV12-4 and TRBJ1-5; D remains ambiguous. The V and J ends lost 5 bases and 6 bases respectively, with 11 bases between them. The CDR3 contains 13 residues. CDR3 amino acids: CASSLNIGQPQHF. CDR3 DNA: TGTGCCAGCAGTCTCAATATAGGTCAGCCCCAGCATTTT.

V and J are TRBV18 and TRBJ2-1; 9 positions match TRBD1. V shed 5 bases, J shed 4 bases, and the junction held 6 bases outside the gene matches. The CDR3 contains 15 residues. In germline, CDR1 is KGHSH, CDR2 LQKENI. The CDR3 loop reads CASSGGQGKYNEQFF. Written as DNA, the CDR3 is TGTGCCAGCTCAGGGGGACAGGGAAAGTACAATGAGCAGTTCTTC.

This clonotype was found a few times. V gene TRBV2 combines with J gene TRBJ2-7; 11 bases are shared with TRBD1. This CDR3 spans 14 amino acids. Germline V gives CDR1 SNHLY, CDR2 FYNNEI. J gave up 3 bases and V 6 bases, and 4 bases lay outside the gene matches. The CDR3 coding sequence is TGTGCCAGCAGGGACAGGGGGCGCGGCTACGAGCAGTACTTC. This gives the protein CASRDRGRGYEQYF.

The chain recombines TRBV12-3 or TRBV12-4 with TRBJ1-3; TRBD1 matches at 7 bases. V lost 4 bases to trimming and J lost 0 bases; unmatched junction nucleotides: 15. The CDR3 length is 19 residues. CDR3 in amino acids: CASSWRTGPEASSGNTIYF. CDR3 sequence (DNA): TGTGCCAGCAGTTGGCGGACAGGTCCCGAAGCAAGCTCTGGAAACACCATATATTTT.

In this sample, this clonotype turned up a few times. This chain connects TRBV4-3 to TRBJ2-7, with D possibly TRBD1 on 6 matching bases. CDR1 is LGHNA and CDR2 is YSLEER in the germline V gene. The CDR3 consists of 15 residues. Trimming cost V 4 bases and J 0 bases, with 13 bases left between them. The CDR3 DNA reads as TGCGCCAGCAGCCGGAATACAGGGACCTCCTACGAGCAGTACTTC. Its translation is CASSRNTGTSYEQYF.

The sample holds a few counts of this clonotype. The genes are TRBV15 and TRBJ1-5, with TRBD1 matching over 7 bases. The CDR3 contains 14 residues. Germline V gene data show CDR1 as LNHNV and CDR2 as YYDKDF (reference sequence). V lost 5 bases to trimming and J lost 6 bases; unmatched junction nucleotides: 7. The CDR3, as DNA: TGTGCCACCAGCGGACAGACAGGGTTTCAGCCCCAGCATTTT. It specifies CATSGQTGFQPQHF.

The chain combines TRBV5-1 with TRBJ2-7; 8 positions match TRBD2. V shed 0 bases, J shed 7 bases, and the junction held 6 bases outside the gene matches. Germline CDR1 is SGHRS and CDR2 is YFSETQ. CDR3 length: 14 amino acids. The CDR3 here is CASSLAGGAREQYF. DNA of the CDR3: TGCGCCAGCAGCTTGGCCGGGGGGGCCAGGGAGCAGTACTTC.

Comment on this clonotype: One end of the junction fails to match germline, which may point to a read error. The chain recombines TRBV5-4 with TRBJ2-7; D may correspond to TRBD1 or TRBD2 (5 bases each). The CDR3 loop spans 11 amino acids. Germline V gene lookup returns CDR1 SGHNT and CDR2 YYREEE (reference sequence). The DNA for the CDR3 is TGTGCCAGCAGCTTTAGGGACCGCGTGCACTTC. Its protein product is CASSFRDRVHF.

The V and J genes are TRBV7-3 and TRBJ1-1; no firm D call. Germline V gene sequence: CDR1 SGHTA, CDR2 FQGTGA. V was shortened by 7 bases and J by 3 bases, with 18 bases between the two germline ends. The CDR3 loop spans 15 amino acids. CDR3 residues: CASNSCVFGDTEAFF. In DNA, the CDR3 is TGTGCCAGCAACTCTTGTGTCTTCGGGGACACTGAAGCTTTCTTT.

The chain recombines TRBV29-1 with TRBJ2-7; D unclear. The CDR3 length is 12 residues. Trimming left V 0 bases short and J 6 bases short, with 9 bases between. Germline V CDR1 and CDR2: SQVTM, ANQGSEA. The CDR3 sequence: CSVEEISGEQYF. CDR3 sequence (DNA): TGCAGCGTTGAAGAGATATCCGGCGAGCAGTACTTC.

The rearrangement uses TRBV15 and TRBJ2-6; TRBD2 is a possible D gene (6 bases). Trimming stripped 0 bases from V and 4 bases from J, with 10 bases between. The CDR3 length is 16 residues. Germline values: CDR1 LNHNV, CDR2 YYDKDF (reference sequence). This CDR3 reads CATSRDRGAGANVLTF. The CDR3 DNA is TGTGCCACCAGCAGAGATCGCGGGGCCGGGGCCAACGTCCTGACTTTC.

This clonotype occurred many times. The rearrangement links TRBV12-3 or TRBV12-4 to TRBJ2-4; 9 bases line up with TRBD1. The CDR3 runs 14 residues. The V gene end was trimmed by 5 bases and the J gene end by 7 bases; junction bases not matched to a gene: 6. The CDR3 sequence is CASSPRTGENIQYF. In DNA, the CDR3 is TGTGCCAGCAGTCCCCGGACAGGGGAGAACATTCAGTACTTC.

This chain uses TRBV7-9 with TRBJ2-1, with TRBD2 identical over 7 bases. The V and J ends lost 7 bases and 1 base, in that order; junction bases with no gene match: 10. Germline values: CDR1 SEHNR, CDR2 FQNEAQ (reference sequence). The CDR3 totals 16 residues. CDR3: CASTLGGEHSYNEQFF. The CDR3 DNA follows: TGTGCCAGCACCCTTGGGGGGGAGCATTCCTACAATGAGCAGTTCTTC.

The CDR3 nucleotides are TGTGCCAGCCTGACTACAGGGACTCTGAACACTGAAGCTTTCTTT. Translating gives CASLTTGTLNTEAFF. The chain uses TRBV7-9 and TRBJ1-1; weak D call: TRBD1 (6 bases). V dropped 8 bases and J dropped 0 bases, with 16 bases sitting between them. Germline V gene sequence: CDR1 SEHNR, CDR2 FQNEAQ (reference sequence). The CDR3 is made up of 15 amino acids.

The chain recombines TRBV12-3 or TRBV12-4 with TRBJ1-6; 8 bases are shared with TRBD1. V gave up 8 bases and J gave up 6 bases; unmatched junction bases: 3. The CDR3 sequence is 13 residues long. As DNA, the CDR3 is TGTGCCAGCTCCGGACAGGGTAATTCACCCCTCCACTTT. This translates into CASSGQGNSPLHF.

This clonotype was counted many times. J is TRBJ2-7 and V is TRBV7-2; D remains ambiguous. Germline assignment: CDR1 SGHTA and CDR2 FQGNSA. The CDR3 sequence is 16 residues long. Trimming stripped 5 bases from V and 0 bases from J, with 17 bases between. The CDR3 region is CASSPPGVVFSYEQYF. CDR3 bases: TGTGCCAGCAGCCCGCCCGGTGTAGTCTTCTCCTACGAGCAGTACTTC.

The rearrangement uses TRBV27 and TRBJ2-5, with TRBD2 matching over 8 bases. Germline loops: CDR1 MNHEY, CDR2 SMNVEV (reference sequence). This CDR3 region has 15 residues. Unmatched junction bases numbered 7, after V lost 3 bases and J lost 4 bases. DNA of the CDR3: TGTGCCAGCAGTTTGAACGGGAGGGCCGCAGAGACCCAGTACTTC. It codes for CASSLNGRAAETQYF.

The V gene is TRBV12-3 or TRBV12-4, the J gene TRBJ2-3; perhaps TRBD2 as D (6 bases). V lost 4 bases and J lost 5, with 16 bases in between. The CDR3 is made up of 15 amino acids. CDR3 coding DNA: TGTGCCAGCAGTTCCCCGGGACGGGGGAGAGATACGCAGTATTTT. It yields the protein CASSSPGRGRDTQYF.

This clonotype turned up a few times. This chain joins TRBV24-1 and TRBJ2-2; 10 bases agree with TRBD1. CDR1 is KGHDR, CDR2 SFDVKD, per germline. V shed 2 bases, J shed 4 bases, and the junction held 6 bases outside the gene matches. The CDR3 is 17 residues long. The CDR3 DNA follows: TGTGCCACCAGTGATTCTCCCGGGACAGGGGTCACCGGGGAGCTGTTTTTT. Translated: CATSDSPGTGVTGELFF.